These 5 T cell receptor beta chains were all obtained from the same sample, sequenced in a study of cytomegalovirus exposure and HLA in healthy donors. Primers for the PCR totalled 60 Vbeta and 13 Jbeta. This table comes from immunoSEQ multiplex PCR, and its TCRdb copy is limited to in-frame clones, with some not included. The sample carries 180,000 or so clones, 65% to 90% recorded once. The sequenced material came from PBMCs. These receptors were collected from a woman aged 25 to 39 in good health and CMV-seronegative.

J is TRBJ1-2 and V is TRBV5-4; 8 bases fit TRBD1. Germline V gene lookup returns CDR1 SGHNT and CDR2 YYREEE (reference sequence). This CDR3 spans 14 amino acids. The V gene end was trimmed by 0 bases and the J gene end by 6 bases; junction bases not matched to a gene: 4. The CDR3 protein is CASSLGTGIDGYTF. DNA for the CDR3: TGTGCCAGCAGCTTGGGGACAGGGATAGATGGCTACACCTTC.

In its sample, this clone was seen once. This sequence joins TRBV7-8 and TRBJ1-5; TRBD1 might be the D (5 bases). V lost 11 bases and J lost 7, with 15 bases in between. Germline CDR1 reads SGHVS; CDR2 reads FQNEAQ. The CDR3 consists of 12 residues. The CDR3 loop is CASGGAWQPQHF. As DNA, the CDR3 is TGTGCCTCCGGAGGGGCGTGGCAGCCCCAGCATTTT.

The genes are TRBV7-2 and TRBJ1-3; D is unresolved. V lost 5 bases to trimming and J lost 2 bases, with 16 bases between them. Germline loops: CDR1 SGHTA, CDR2 FQGNSA. The CDR3 contains 16 residues. The CDR3 nucleotides are TGTGCCAGCAGCCCGAGGGCCTCTGCCGCTGGAAACACCATATATTTT. As protein: CASSPRASAAGNTIYF.

This chain connects TRBV5-1 to TRBJ2-1; D is ambiguous. The CDR3 sequence is 16 residues long. Trimming pared 4 bases from V and 4 bases from J, leaving 18 bases between. Germline V gives CDR1 SGHRS, CDR2 YFSETQ. The CDR3 nucleotides are TGCGCCAGCAGCCGCACGCTCCTTGCGGTTTACAATGAGCAGTTCTTC. Translated, it gives CASSRTLLAVYNEQFF. Supplemented by reference TRBV5-1 and TRBJ2-1, the full variable domain reads KAGVTQTPRYLIKTRGQQVTLSCSPISGHRSVSWYQQTPGQGLQFLFEYFSETQRNKGNFPGRFSGRQFSNSRSEMNVSTLELGDSALYLCASSRTLLAVYNEQFFGPGTRLTVL.

The J gene is TRBJ2-5, the V gene TRBV6-1; TRBD2 might be the D (5 bases). The germline V and J ends were trimmed by 11 bases and 4 bases, with 17 bases remaining between them. The CDR3 loop spans 13 amino acids. Per the germline V gene, CDR1 is MNHNS and CDR2 is SASEGT. DNA for the CDR3: TGTGCCGCCTTGGTGCTAGCACGAGAGACCCAGTACTTC. Translated, it gives CAALVLARETQYF.